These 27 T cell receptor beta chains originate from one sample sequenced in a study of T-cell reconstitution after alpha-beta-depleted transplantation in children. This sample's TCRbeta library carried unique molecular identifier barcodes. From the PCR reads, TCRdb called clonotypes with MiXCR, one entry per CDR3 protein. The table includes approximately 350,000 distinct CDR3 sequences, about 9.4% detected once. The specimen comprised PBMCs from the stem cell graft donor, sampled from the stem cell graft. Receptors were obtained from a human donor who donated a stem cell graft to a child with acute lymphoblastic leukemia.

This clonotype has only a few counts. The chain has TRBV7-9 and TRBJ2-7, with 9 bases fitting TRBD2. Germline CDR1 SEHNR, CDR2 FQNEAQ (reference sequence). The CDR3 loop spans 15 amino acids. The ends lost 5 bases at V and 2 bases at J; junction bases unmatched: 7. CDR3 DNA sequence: TGTGCCAGCAGCCCCGTAGCGGGAGCCCCCTACGAGCAGTACTTC. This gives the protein CASSPVAGAPYEQYF.

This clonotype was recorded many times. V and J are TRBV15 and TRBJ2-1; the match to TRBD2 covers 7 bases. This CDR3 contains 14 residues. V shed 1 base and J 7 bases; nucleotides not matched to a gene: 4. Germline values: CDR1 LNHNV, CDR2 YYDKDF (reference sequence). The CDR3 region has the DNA TGTGCCACCAGCAGAGGGGGGGGTCATAATGAGCAGTTCTTC. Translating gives CATSRGGGHNEQFF.

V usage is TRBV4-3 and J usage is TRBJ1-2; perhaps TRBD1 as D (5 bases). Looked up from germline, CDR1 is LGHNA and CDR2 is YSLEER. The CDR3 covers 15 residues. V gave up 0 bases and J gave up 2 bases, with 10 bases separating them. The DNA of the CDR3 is TGCGCCAGCAGCCAAGAGTGGTCAGGGAACTATGGCTACACCTTC. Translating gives CASSQEWSGNYGYTF.

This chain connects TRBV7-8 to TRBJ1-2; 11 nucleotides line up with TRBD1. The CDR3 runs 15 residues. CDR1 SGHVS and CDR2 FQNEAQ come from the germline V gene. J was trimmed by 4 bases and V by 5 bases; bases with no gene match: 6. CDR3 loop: CASSQDRGLVYGYTF. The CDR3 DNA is TGTGCCAGCAGCCAGGACAGGGGGCTGGTCTATGGCTACACCTTC.

The CDR3 coding sequence is TGCGCCAGCAGCTTGGCGGTTGGGGGACGCTACAGCTCCTATAATTCACCCCTCCACTTT. This translates into CASSLAVGGRYSSYNSPLHF. V usage is TRBV5-1 and J usage is TRBJ1-6; the D gene is possibly TRBD1 (5 bases). The CDR3 is 20 residues long. Trimming removed 0 bases from V and 0 bases from J, with 19 bases in between. The germline CDR1 and CDR2 sequences are SGHRS and YFSETQ.

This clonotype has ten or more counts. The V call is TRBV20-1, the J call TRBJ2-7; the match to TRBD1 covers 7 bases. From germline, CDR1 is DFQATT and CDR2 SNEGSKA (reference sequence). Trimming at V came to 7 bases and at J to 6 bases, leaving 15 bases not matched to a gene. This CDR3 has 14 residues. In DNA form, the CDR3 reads TGCAGTGTCCCCAAACGTACAGGGGTGAGCGAGCAGTACTTC. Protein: CSVPKRTGVSEQYF.

CDR3 nucleotide sequence: TGCGCCAGCAGCCAGGGGGACAGCAATCAGCCCCAGCATTTT. It codes for CASSQGDSNQPQHF. The V call is TRBV5-1, the J call TRBJ1-5; TRBD1 matches at 7 bases. This CDR3 region has 14 residues. The germline V gene encodes CDR1 SGHRS and CDR2 YFSETQ. Losses at the gene ends were 4 bases for V and 1 base for J; bases not matched to a gene: 2.

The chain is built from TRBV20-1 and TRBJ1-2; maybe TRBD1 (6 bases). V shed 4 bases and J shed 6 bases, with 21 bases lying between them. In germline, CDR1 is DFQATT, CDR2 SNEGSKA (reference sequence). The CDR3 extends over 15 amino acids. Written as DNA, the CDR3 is TGCAGTGCTACGACGTCTACGGGGGGCGCGCATGGCTACACCTTC. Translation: CSATTSTGGAHGYTF.

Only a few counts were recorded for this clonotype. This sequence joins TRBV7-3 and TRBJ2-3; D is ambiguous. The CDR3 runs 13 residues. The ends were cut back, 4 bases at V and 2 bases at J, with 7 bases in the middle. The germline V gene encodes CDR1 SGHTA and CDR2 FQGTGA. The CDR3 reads CASSSRPTDTQYF. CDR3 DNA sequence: TGTGCCAGCAGCTCCAGGCCCACAGATACGCAGTATTTT.

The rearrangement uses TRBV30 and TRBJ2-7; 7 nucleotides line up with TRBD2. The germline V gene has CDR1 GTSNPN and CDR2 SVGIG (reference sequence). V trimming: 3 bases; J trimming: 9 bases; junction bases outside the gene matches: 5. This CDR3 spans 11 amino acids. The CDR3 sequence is CAWRSGVGQYF. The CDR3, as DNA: TGTGCCTGGAGGAGCGGGGTAGGGCAGTACTTC. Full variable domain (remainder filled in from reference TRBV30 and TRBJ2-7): SQTIHQWPATLVQPVGSPLSLECTVEGTSNPNLYWYRQAAGRGLQLLFYSVGIGQISSEVPQNLSASRPQDRQFILSSKKLLLSDSGFYLCAWRSGVGQYFGPGTRLTVT.

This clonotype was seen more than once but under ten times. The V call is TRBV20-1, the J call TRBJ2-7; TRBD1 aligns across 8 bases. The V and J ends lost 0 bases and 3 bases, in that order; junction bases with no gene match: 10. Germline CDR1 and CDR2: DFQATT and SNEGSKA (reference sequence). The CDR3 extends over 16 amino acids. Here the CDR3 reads CSARDHLGQEGYEQYF. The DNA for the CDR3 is TGCAGTGCTAGAGATCACCTGGGACAGGAGGGCTACGAGCAGTACTTC.

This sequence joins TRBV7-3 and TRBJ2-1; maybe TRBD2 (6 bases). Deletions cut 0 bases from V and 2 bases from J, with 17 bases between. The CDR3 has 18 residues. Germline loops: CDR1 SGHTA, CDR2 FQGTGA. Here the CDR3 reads CASSLTSGGPSAYNEQFF. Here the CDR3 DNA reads TGTGCCAGCAGCTTAACTAGCGGAGGCCCCTCTGCCTACAATGAGCAGTTCTTC. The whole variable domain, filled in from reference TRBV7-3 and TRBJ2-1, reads GAGVSQTPSNKVTEKGKYVELRCDPISGHTALYWYRQSLGQGPEFLIYFQGTGAADDSGLPNDRFFAVRPEGSVSTLKIQRTERGDSAVYLCASSLTSGGPSAYNEQFFGPGTRLTVL.

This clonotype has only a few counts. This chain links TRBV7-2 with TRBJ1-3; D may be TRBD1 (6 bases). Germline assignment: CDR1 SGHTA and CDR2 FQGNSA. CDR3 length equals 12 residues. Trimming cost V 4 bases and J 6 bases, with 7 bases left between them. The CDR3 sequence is CASSWTENTIYF. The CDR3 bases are TGTGCCAGCAGCTGGACAGAAAACACCATATATTTT.

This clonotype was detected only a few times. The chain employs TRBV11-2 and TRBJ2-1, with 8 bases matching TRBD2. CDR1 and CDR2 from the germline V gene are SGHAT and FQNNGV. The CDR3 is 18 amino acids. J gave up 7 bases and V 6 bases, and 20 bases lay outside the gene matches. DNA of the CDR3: TGTGCCAGCAGGAATGCTATCGATAGCGGGATCGGCTGGAATGAGCAGTTCTTC. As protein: CASRNAIDSGIGWNEQFF. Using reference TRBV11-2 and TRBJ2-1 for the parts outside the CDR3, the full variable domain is EAGVAQSPRYKIIEKRQSVAFWCNPISGHATLYWYQQILGQGPKLLIQFQNNGVVDDSQLPKDRFSAERLKGVDSTLKIQPAKLEDSAVYLCASRNAIDSGIGWNEQFFGPGTRLTVL.

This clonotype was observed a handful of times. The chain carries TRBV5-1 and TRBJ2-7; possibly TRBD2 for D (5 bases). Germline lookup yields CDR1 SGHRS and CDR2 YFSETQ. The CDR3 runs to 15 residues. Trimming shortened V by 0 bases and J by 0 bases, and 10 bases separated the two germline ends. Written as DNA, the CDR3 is TGCGCCAGCAGCTTGGGGGAGAGCGTCTCCTACGAGCAGTACTTC. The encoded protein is CASSLGESVSYEQYF.

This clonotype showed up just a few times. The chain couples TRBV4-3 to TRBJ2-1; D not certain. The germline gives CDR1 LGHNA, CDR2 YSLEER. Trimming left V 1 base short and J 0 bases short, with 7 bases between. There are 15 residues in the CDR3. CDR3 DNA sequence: TGCGCCAGCAGCCAAGTAAAGAGCTCCTACAATGAGCAGTTCTTC. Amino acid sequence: CASSQVKSSYNEQFF.

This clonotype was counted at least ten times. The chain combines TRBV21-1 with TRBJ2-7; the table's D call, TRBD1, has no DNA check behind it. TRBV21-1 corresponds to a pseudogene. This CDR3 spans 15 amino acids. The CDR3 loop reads CASSLNGTGIYEQYF. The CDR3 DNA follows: TGTGCCAGCAGCCTTAACGGGACAGGGATCTACGAGCAGTACTTC.

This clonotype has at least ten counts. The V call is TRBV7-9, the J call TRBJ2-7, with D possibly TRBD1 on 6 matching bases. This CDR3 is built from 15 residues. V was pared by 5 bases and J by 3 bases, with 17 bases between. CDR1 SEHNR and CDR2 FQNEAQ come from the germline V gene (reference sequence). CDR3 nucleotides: TGTGCCAGCAGCCCACAGGGAAATATGGTCTACGAGCAGTACTTC. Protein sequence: CASSPQGNMVYEQYF.

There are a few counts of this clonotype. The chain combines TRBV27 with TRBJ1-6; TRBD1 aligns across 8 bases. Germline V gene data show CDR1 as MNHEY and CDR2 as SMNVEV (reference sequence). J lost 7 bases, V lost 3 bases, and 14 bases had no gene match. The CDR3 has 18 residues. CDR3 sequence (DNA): TGTGCCAGCAGTTTCTTCTACAGATTCAGGGGGCTGAATTCACCCCTCCACTTT. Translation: CASSFFYRFRGLNSPLHF.

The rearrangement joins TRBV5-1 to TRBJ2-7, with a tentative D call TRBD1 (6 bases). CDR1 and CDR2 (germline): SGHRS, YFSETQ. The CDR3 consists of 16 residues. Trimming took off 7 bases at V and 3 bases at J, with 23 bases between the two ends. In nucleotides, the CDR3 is TGCGCCAGCTCAACTCTAGGACAAGGGGGTGGCTACGAGCAGTACTTC. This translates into CASSTLGQGGGYEQYF.

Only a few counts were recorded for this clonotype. CDR3 in DNA: TGCGCCAGCAGCTTTAGCGGGCCCTACAATGAGCAGTTCTTC. It is translated as CASSFSGPYNEQFF. The chain employs TRBV5-1 and TRBJ2-1; 7 bases are a match to TRBD2. The CDR3 extends over 14 amino acids. The V gene's germline CDR1 is SGHRS and CDR2 YFSETQ. V gave up 2 bases and J gave up 2 bases; unmatched junction bases: 1. Full variable domain (outside the CDR3, taken from reference TRBV5-1 and TRBJ2-1): KAGVTQTPRYLIKTRGQQVTLSCSPISGHRSVSWYQQTPGQGLQFLFEYFSETQRNKGNFPGRFSGRQFSNSRSEMNVSTLELGDSALYLCASSFSGPYNEQFFGPGTRLTVL.

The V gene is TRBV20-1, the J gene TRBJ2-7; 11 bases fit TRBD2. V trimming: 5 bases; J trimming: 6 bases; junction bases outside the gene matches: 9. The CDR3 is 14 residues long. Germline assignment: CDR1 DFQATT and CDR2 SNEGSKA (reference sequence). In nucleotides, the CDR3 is TGCAGTGCTGAGGCCGGGACTAGCGGACCCGAGCAGTACTTC. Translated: CSAEAGTSGPEQYF.

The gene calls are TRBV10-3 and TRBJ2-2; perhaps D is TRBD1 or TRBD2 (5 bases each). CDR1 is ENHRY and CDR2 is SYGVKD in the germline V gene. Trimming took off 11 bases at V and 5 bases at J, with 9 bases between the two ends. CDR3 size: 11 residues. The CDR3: CASGRTGELFF. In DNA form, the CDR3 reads TGTGCCTCGGGACGAACCGGGGAGCTGTTTTTT.

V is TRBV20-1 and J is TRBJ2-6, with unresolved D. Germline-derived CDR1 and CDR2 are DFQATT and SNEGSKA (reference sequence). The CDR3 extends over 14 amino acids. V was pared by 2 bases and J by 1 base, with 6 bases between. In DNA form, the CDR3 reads TGCAGTGCTAGACCTAATTCTGGGGCCAACGTCCTGACTTTC. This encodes CSARPNSGANVLTF.

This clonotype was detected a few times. The CDR3 DNA sequence: TGTGCCAGCAGCCTCGGGAACCGGGGTATGCCGCACGAGCAGTACTTC. This translates into CASSLGNRGMPHEQYF. V gene TRBV7-2 combines with J gene TRBJ2-7; D might be TRBD2 (5 bases). The CDR3 is 16 residues long. Trimming left V 5 bases short and J 5 bases short, with 22 bases between. Germline assignment: CDR1 SGHTA and CDR2 FQGNSA.

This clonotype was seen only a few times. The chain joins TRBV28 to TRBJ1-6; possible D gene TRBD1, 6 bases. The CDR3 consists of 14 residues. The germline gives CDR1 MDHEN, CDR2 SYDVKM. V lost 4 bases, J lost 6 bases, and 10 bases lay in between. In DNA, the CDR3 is TGTGCCAGCAGTTCAGGGGCCGGTAATTCACCCCTCCACTTT. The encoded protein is CASSSGAGNSPLHF.

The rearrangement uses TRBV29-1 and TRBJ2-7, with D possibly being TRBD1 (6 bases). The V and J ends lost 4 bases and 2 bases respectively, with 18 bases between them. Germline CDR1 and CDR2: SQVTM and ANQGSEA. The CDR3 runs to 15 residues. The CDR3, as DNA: TGCAGCGTTGTCGGGTTCCAGGACAGACCCTACGAGCAGTACTTC. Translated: CSVVGFQDRPYEQYF.